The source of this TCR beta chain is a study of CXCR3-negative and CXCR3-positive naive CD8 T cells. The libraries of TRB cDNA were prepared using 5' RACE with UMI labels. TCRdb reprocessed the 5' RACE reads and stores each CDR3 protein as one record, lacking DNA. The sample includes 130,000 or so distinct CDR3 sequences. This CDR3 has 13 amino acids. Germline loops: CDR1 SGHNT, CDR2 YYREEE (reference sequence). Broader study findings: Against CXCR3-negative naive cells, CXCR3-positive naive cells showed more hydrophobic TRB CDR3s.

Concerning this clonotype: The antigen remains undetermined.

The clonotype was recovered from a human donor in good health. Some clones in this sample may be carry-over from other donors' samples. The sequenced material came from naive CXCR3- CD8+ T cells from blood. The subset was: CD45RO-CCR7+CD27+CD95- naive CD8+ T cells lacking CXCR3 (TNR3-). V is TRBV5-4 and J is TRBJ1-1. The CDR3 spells CASSLLGYTEAFF.